This T cell receptor (beta chain) was sequenced during a study of T cells after yellow fever vaccination. General observations from the study: Although most clonotypes did not, a small share appeared in both CD4 and CD8 compartments. Within FACS-sorted repertoires, abundant clonotypes contaminating from the bulk population could be present.

TCRdb fed the 5' RACE reads into MiXCR, producing one record per CDR3 protein. Here the sample spans more than 450,000 distinct CDR3 sequences, about a fifth being singletons. On this clonotype itself: Its specificity is not known.

The sequenced sample was PBMCs, obtained less than 25 days after the first yellow fever vaccination. The clonotype comes from a man between 18 and 35 years old who received the YFV17D yellow fever vaccine.

The CDR3, as DNA: TGTGCCAGCAGTTCCGAGGGGACAGGGAGTGGTGGCTACACCTTC. Its translation: CASSSEGTGSGGYTF. The rearrangement links TRBV28 to TRBJ1-2; 9 nucleotides align to TRBD1. There are 15 residues in the CDR3. V dropped 4 bases and J dropped 7; count of bases not matched to a gene: 10. The germline gives CDR1 MDHEN, CDR2 SYDVKM.